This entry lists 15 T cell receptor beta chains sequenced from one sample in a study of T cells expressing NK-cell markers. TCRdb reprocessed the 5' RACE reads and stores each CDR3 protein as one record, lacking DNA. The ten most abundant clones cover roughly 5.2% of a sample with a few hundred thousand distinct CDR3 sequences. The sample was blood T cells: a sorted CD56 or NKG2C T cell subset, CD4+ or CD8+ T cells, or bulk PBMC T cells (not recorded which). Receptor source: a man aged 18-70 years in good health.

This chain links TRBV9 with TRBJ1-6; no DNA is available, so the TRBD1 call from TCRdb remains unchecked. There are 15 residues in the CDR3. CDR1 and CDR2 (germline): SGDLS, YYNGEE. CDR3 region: CASSVRDSVNSPLHF.

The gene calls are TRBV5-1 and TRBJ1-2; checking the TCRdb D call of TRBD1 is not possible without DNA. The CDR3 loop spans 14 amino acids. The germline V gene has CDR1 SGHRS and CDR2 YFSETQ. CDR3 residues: CASSPDRPGDGYTF.

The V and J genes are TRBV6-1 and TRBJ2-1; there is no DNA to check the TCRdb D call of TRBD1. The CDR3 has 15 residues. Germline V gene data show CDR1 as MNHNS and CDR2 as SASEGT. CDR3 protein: CASSWGQGAQGEQFF.

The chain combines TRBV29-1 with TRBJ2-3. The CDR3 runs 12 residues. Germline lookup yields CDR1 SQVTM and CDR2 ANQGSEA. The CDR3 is CSVALSGDTQYF.

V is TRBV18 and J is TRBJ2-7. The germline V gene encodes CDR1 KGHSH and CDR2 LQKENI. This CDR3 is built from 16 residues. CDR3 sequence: CASSLQGLLISYEQYF.

The CDR3 region is CSVEPRRGGSETQYF. V and J are TRBV29-1 and TRBJ2-5; with no DNA, the TCRdb D assignment of TRBD2 cannot be verified. CDR1 and CDR2 from the germline V gene are SQVTM and ANQGSEA. This CDR3 contains 15 residues.

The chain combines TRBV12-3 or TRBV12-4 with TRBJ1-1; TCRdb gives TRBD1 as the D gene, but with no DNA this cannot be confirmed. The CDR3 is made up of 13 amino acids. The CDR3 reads CASSFRGGAEAFF.

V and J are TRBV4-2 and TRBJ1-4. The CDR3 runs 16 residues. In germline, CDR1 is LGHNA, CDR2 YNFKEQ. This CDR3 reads CASSQEGRGGVEKLFF.

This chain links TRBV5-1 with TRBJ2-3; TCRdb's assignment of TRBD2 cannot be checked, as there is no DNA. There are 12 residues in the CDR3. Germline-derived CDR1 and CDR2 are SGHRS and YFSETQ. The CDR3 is CASAHGGDTQYF.

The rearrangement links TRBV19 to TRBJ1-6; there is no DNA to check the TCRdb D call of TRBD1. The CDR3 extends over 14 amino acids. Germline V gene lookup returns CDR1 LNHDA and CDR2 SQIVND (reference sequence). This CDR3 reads CASRGTVYNSPLHF.

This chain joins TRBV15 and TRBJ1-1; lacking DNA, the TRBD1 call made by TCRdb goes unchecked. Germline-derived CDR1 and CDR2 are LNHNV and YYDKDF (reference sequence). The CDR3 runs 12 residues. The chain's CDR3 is CATSPQGARAFF.

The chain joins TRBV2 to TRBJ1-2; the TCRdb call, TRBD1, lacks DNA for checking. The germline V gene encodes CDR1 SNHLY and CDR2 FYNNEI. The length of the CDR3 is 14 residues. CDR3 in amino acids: CASSLGTGRSGYTF.

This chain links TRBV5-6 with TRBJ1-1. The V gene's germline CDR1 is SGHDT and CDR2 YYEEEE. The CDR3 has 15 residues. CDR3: CASRFGRLRNTEAFF.

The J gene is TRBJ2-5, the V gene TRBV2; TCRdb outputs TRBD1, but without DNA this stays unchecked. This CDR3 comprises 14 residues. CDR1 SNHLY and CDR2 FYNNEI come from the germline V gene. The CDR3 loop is CASSPGQKKETQYF. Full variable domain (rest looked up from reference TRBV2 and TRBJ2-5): EPEVTQTPSHQVTQMGQEVILRCVPISNHLYFYWYRQILGQKVEFLVSFYNNEISEKSEIFDDQFSVERPDGSNFTLKIRSTKLEDSAMYFCASSPGQKKETQYFGPGTRLLVL.

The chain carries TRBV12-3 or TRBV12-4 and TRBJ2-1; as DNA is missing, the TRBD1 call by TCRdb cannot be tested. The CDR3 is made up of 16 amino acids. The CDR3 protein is CASSTTPGISGNEQFF.